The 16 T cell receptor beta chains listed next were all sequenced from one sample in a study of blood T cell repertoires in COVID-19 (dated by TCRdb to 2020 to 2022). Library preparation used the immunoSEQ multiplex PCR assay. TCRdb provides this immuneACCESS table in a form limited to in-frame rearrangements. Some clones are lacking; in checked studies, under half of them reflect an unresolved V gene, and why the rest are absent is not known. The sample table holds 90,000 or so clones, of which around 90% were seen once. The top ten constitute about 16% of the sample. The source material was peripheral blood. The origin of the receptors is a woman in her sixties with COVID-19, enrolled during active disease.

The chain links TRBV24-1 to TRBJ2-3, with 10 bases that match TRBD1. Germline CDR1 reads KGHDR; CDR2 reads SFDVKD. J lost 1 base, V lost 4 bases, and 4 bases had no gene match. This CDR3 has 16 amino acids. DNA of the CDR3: TGTGCCACCAGTGACCCTGGACAGGGGGGCACAGATACGCAGTATTTT. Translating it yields CATSDPGQGGTDTQYF.

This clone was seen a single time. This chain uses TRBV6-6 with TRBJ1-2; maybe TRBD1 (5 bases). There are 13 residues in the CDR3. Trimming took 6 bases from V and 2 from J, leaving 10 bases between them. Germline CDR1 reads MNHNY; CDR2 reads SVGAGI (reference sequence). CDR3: CASRKQENYGYTF. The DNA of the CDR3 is TGTGCCAGCAGAAAACAGGAAAACTATGGCTACACCTTC.

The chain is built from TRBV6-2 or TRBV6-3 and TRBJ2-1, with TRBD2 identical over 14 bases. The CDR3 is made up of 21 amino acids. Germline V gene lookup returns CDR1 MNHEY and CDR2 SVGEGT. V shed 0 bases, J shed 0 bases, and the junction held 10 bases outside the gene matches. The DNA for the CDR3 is TGTGCCAGCAGTTACTCCAAAGGGACTAGCGGGGGTAAGAGCTCCTACAATGAGCAGTTCTTC. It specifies CASSYSKGTSGGKSSYNEQFF.

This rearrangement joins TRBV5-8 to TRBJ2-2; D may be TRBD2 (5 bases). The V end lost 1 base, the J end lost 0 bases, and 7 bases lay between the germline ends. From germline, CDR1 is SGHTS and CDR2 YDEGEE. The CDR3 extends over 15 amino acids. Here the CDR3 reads CASSLIGANTGELFF. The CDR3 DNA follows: TGTGCCAGCAGCTTGATCGGGGCGAACACCGGGGAGCTGTTTTTT.

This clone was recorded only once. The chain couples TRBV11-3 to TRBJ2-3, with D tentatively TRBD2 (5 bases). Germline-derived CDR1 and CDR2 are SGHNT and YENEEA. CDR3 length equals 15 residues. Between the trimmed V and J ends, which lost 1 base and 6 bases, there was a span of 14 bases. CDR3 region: CASSLGRNWRDTQYF. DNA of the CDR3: TGTGCCAGCAGCTTAGGGCGGAACTGGAGGGATACGCAGTATTTT.

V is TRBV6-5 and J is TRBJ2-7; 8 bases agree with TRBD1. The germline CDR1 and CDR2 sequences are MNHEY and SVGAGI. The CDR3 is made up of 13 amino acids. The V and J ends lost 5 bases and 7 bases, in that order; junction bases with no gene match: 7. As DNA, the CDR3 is TGTGCCAGCAGTCGGACAGGGTGGTTGGAGCAGTACTTC. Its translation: CASSRTGWLEQYF.

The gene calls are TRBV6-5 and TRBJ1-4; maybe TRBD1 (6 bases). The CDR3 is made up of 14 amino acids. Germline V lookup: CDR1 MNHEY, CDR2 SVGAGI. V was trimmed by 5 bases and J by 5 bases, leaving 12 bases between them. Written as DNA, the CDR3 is TGTGCCAGCAGTCGGACAGTTCTAAATGAAAAACTGTTTTTT. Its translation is CASSRTVLNEKLFF.

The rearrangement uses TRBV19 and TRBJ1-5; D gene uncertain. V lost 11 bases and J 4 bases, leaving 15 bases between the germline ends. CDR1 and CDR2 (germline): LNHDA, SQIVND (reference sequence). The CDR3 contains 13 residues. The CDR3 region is CAAGIGINQPQHF. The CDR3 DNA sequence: TGTGCCGCGGGCATCGGTATTAATCAGCCCCAGCATTTT.

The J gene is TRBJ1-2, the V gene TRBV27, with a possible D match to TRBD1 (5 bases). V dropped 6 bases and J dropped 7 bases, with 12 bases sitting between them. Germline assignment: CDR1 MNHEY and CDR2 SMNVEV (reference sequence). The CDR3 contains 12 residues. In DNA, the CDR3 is TGTGCCAGCAGGGGGGGGTGGGGTGGCTACACCTTC. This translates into CASRGGWGGYTF.

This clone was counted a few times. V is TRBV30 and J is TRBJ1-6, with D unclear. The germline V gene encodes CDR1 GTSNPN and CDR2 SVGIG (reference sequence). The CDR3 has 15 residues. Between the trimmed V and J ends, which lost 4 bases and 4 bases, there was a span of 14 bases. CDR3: CAWIPGGNYNSPLHF. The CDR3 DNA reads TGTGCCTGGATCCCGGGAGGGAATTATAATTCACCCCTCCACTTT.

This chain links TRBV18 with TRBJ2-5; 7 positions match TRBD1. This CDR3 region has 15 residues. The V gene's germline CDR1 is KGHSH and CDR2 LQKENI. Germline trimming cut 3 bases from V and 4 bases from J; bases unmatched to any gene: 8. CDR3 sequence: CASSPLTGSSETQYF. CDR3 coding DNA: TGTGCCAGCTCACCCCTGACAGGGTCCTCAGAGACCCAGTACTTC.

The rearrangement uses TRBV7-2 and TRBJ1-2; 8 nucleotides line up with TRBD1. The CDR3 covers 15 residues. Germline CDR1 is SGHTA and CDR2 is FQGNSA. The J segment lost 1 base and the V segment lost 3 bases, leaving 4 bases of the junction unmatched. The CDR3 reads CASSFGQGINYGYTF. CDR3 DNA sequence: TGTGCCAGCAGCTTTGGACAGGGAATTAACTATGGCTACACCTTC.

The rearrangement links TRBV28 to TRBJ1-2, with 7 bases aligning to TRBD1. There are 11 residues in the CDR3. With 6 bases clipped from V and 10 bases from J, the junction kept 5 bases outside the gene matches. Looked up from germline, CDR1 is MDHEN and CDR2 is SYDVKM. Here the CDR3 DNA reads TGTGCCAGCAGAAGACAGGGCCACTACACCTTC. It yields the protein CASRRQGHYTF.

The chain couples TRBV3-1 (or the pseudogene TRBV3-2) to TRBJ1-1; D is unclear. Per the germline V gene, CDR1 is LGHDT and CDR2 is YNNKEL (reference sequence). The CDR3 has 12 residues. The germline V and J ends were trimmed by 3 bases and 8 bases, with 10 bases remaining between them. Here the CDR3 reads CASSHTGGEAFF. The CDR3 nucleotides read TGTGCCAGCAGCCATACGGGAGGGGAAGCTTTCTTT.

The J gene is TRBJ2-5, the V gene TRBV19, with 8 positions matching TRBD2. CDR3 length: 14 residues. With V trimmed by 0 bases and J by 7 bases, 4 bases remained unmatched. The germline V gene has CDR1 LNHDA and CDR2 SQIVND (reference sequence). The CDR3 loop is CASSIDRAGGTQYF. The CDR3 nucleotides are TGTGCCAGTAGTATAGATCGGGCGGGGGGGACCCAGTACTTC.

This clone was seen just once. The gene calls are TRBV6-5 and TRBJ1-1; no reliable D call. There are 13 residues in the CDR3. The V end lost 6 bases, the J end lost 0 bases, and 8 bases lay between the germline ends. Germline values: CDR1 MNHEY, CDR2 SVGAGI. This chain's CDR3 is CASSASMNTEAFF. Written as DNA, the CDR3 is TGTGCCAGCAGCGCGTCCATGAACACTGAAGCTTTCTTT.